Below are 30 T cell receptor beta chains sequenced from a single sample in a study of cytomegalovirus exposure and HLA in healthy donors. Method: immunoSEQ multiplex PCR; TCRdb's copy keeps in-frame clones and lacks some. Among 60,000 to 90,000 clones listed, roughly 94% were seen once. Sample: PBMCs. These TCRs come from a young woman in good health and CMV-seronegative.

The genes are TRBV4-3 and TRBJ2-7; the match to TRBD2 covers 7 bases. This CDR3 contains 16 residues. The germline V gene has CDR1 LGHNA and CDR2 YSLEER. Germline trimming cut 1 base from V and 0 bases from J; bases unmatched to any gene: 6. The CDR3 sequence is CASSQVGGGFSYEQYF. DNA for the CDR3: TGCGCCAGCAGCCAAGTAGGCGGGGGTTTCTCCTACGAGCAGTACTTC.

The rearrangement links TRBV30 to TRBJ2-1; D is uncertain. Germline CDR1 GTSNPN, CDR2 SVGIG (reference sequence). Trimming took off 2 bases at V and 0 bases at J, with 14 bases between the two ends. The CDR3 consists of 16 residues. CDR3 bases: TGTGCCTGGAGTTTCTCCGGGTTGAGCTCCTACAATGAGCAGTTCTTC. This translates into CAWSFSGLSSYNEQFF.

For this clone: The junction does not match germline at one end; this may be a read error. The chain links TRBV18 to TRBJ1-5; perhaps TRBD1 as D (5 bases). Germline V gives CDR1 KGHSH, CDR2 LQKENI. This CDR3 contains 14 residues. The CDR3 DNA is TGTGCCAGCTCTCCACAGGAGTCGAATCAGCCCCAGCATTTT. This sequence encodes CASSPQESNQPQHF.

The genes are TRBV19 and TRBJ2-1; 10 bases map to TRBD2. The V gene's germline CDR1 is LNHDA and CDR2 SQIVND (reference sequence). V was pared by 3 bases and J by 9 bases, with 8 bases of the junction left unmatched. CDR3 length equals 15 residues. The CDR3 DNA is TGTGCCAGTAGTATGGCAGCGGGGGGGCCCGCTGAGCAGTTCTTC. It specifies CASSMAAGGPAEQFF.

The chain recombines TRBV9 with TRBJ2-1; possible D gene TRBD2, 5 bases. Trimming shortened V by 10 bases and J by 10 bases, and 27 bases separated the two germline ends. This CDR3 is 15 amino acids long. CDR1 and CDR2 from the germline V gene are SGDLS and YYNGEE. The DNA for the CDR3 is TGTGCCTCCCAGGACGACCTAGCAAGCTCGGAAGAGCAGTTCTTC. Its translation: CASQDDLASSEEQFF.

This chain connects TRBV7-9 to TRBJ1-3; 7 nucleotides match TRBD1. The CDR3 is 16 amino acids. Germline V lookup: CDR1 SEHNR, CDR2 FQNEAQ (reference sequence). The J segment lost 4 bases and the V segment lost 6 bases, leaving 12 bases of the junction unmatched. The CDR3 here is CASRNSGTVKGNTIYF. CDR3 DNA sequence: TGTGCCAGCAGGAATTCCGGGACAGTTAAAGGAAACACCATATATTTT.

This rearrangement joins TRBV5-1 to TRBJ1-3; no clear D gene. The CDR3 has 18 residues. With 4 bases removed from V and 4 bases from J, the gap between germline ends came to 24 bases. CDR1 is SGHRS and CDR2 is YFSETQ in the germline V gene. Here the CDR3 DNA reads TGCGCCAGCAGCCGGCTGCGCGTCTCCGAGGGAACGGGAAACACCATATATTTT. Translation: CASSRLRVSEGTGNTIYF.

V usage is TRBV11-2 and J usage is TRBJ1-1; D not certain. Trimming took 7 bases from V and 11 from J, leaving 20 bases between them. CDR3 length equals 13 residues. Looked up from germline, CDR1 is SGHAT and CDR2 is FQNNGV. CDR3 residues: CASTNAQLRSAFF. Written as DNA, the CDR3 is TGTGCCAGCACCAACGCACAGTTAAGATCGGCTTTCTTT.

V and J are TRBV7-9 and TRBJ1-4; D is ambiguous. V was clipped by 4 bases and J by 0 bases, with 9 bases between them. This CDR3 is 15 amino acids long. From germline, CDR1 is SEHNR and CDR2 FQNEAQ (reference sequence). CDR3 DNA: TGTGCCAGCAGCTCCCCAGAGGCAACTAATGAAAAACTGTTTTTT. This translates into CASSSPEATNEKLFF.

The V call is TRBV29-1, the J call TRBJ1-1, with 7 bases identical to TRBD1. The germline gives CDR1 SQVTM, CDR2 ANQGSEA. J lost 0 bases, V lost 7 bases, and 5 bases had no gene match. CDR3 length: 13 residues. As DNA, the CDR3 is TGCAGCGGGAGACAGGGCATGAACACTGAAGCTTTCTTT. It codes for CSGRQGMNTEAFF.

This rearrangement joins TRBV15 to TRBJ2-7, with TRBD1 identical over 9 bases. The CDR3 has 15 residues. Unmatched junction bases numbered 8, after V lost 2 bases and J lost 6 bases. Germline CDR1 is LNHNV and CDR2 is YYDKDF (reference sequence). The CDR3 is CATSRRTGEIREQYF. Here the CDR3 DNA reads TGTGCCACCAGCAGACGGACAGGGGAGATACGCGAGCAGTACTTC.

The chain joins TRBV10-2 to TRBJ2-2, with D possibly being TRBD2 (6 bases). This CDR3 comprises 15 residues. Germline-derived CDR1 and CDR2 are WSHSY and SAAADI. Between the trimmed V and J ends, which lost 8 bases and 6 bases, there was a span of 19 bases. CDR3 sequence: CASSIGGVVAGELFF. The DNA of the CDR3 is TGCGCCAGCTCCATCGGAGGGGTTGTAGCCGGGGAGCTGTTTTTT.

The CDR3 loop reads CASSTGGLETQYF. The DNA for the CDR3 is TGTGCCAGCAGCACAGGGGGGTTGGAGACCCAGTACTTC. The chain uses TRBV5-5 and TRBJ2-5; 8 bases are shared with TRBD1. Germline trimming cut 4 bases from V and 5 bases from J; bases unmatched to any gene: 4. Germline CDR1 reads SGHKS; CDR2 reads YYEKEE (reference sequence). This CDR3 spans 13 amino acids.

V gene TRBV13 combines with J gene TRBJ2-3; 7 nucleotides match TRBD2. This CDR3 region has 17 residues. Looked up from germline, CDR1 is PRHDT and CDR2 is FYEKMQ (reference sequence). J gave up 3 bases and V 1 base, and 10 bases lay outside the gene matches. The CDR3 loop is CASSLVASGLSTDTQYF. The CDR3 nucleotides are TGTGCCAGCAGCTTAGTGGCTAGCGGCCTCTCTACAGATACGCAGTATTTT.

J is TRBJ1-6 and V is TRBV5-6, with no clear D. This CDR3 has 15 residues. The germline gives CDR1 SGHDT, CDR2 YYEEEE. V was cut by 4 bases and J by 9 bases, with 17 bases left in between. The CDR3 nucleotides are TGTGCCAGCAGCCCCCGACCACTCGGGATTTCACCCCTCCACTTT. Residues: CASSPRPLGISPLHF.

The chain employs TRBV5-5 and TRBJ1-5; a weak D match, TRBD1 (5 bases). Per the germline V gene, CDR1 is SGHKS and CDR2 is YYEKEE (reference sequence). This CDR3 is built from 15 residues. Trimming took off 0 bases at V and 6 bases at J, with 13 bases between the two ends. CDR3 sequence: CASSLGGWGGQPQHF. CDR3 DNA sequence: TGTGCCAGCAGCTTGGGGGGCTGGGGAGGTCAGCCCCAGCATTTT.

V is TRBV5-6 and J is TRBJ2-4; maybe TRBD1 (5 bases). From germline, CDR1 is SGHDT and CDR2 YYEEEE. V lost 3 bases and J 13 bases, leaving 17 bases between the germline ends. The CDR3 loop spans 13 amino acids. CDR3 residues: CASSWGSVEKQYF. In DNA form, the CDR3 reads TGTGCCAGCAGCTGGGGCTCGGTGGAGAAGCAGTACTTC.

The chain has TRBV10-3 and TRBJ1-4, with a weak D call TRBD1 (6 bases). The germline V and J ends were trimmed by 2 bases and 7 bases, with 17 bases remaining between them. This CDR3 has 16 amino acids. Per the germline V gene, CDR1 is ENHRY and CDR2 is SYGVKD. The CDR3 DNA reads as TGTGCCATCAGTGAGACCTCCAGGGGTTGGGGTGAAAAACTGTTTTTT. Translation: CAISETSRGWGEKLFF.

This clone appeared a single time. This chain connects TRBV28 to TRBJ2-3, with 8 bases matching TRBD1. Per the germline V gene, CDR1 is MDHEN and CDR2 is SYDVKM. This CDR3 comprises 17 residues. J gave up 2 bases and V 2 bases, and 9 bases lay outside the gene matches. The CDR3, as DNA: TGTGCCAGCAGTTTAGTCGGCAGGGGGCCCACCACAGATACGCAGTATTTT. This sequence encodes CASSLVGRGPTTDTQYF.

The CDR3 nucleotides read TGTGCCAGCAGTGAATGGAGGACGGCAACTAATGAAAAACTGTTTTTT. Protein product: CASSEWRTATNEKLFF. The chain combines TRBV2 with TRBJ1-4, with no clear D. This CDR3 region has 16 residues. Trimming shortened V by 2 bases and J by 0 bases, and 10 bases separated the two germline ends. The germline gives CDR1 SNHLY, CDR2 FYNNEI.

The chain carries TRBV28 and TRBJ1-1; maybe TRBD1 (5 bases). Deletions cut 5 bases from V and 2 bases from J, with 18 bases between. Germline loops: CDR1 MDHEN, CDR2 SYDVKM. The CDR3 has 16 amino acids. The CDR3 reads CASSPDSYYFNTEAFF. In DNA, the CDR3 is TGTGCCAGCAGTCCAGACAGCTACTATTTTAACACTGAAGCTTTCTTT.

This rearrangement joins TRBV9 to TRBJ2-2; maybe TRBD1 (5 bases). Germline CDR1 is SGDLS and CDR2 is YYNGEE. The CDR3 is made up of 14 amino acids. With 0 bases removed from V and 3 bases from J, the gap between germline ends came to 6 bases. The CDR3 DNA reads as TGTGCCAGCAGCGTAGTCAGGGACACCGGGGAGCTGTTTTTT. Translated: CASSVVRDTGELFF. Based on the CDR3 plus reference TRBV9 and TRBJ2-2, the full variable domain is DSGVTQTPKHLITATGQRVTLRCSPRSGDLSVYWYQQSLDQGLQFLIQYYNGEERAKGNILERFSAQQFPDLHSELNLSSLELGDSALYFCASSVVRDTGELFFGEGSRLTVL.

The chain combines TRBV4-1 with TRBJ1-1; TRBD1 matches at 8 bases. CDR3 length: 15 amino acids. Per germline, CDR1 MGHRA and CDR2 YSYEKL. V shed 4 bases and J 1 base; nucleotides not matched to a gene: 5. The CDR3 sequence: CASSRSQGANTEAFF. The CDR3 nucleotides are TGCGCCAGCAGCCGAAGCCAGGGGGCGAACACTGAAGCTTTCTTT.

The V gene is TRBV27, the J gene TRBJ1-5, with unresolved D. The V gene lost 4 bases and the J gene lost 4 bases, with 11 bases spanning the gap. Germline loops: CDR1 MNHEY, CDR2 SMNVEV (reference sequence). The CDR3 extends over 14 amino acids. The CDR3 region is CASSYSSINQPQHF. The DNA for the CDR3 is TGTGCCAGCAGTTACAGTTCCATAAATCAGCCCCAGCATTTT.

The CDR3 DNA reads TGTGCCAGCCTTCCCGGGACAGGGTTTATAGTCCAGGAGACCCAGTACTTC. As protein: CASLPGTGFIVQETQYF. The J gene is TRBJ2-5, the V gene TRBV5-8; 9 nucleotides align to TRBD1. V dropped 7 bases and J dropped 5; count of bases not matched to a gene: 18. Germline V gene sequence: CDR1 SGHTS, CDR2 YDEGEE. The CDR3 totals 17 residues. The whole variable domain, remainder taken from reference TRBV5-8 and TRBJ2-5, is EAGVTQSPTHLIKTRGQQATLRCSPISGHTSVYWYQQALGLGLQFLLWYDEGEERNRGNFPPRFSGRQFPNYSSELNVNALELEDSALYLCASLPGTGFIVQETQYFGPGTRLLVL.

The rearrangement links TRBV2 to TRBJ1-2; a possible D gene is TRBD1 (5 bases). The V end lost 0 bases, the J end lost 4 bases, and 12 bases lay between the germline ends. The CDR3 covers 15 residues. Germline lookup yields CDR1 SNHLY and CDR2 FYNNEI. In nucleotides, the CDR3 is TGTGCCAGCAGTGAAGCTGGTGCAGGGTCCTATGGCTACACCTTC. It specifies CASSEAGAGSYGYTF.

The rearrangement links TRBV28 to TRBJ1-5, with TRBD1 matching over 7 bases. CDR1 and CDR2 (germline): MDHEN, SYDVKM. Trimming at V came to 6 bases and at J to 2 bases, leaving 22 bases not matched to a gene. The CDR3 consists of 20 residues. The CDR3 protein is CASRRQGLSAGGLGNQPQHF. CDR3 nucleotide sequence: TGTGCCAGCAGGAGACAGGGTTTATCGGCCGGTGGTTTAGGCAATCAGCCCCAGCATTTT.

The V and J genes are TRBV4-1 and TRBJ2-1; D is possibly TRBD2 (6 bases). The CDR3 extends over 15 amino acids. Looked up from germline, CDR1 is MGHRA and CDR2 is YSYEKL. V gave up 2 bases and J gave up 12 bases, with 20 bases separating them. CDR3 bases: TGCGCCAGCAGCCAAAGTATGGGGAGGACTGGGGGGCAGTTCTTC. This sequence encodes CASSQSMGRTGGQFF.

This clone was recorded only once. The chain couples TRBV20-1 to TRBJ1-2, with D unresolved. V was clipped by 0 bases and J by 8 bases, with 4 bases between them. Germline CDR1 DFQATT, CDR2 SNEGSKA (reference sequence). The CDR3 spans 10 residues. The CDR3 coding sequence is TGCAGTGCTAGAGAGAGGGGCTACACCTTC. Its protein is CSARERGYTF.

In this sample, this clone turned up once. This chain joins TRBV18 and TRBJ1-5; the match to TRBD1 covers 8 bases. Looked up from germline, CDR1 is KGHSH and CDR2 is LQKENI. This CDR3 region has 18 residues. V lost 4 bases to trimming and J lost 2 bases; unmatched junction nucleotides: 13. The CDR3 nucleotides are TGTGCCAGCTCACACACAAAAACAGGGGGAATGGGCAATCAGCCCCAGCATTTT. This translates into CASSHTKTGGMGNQPQHF.